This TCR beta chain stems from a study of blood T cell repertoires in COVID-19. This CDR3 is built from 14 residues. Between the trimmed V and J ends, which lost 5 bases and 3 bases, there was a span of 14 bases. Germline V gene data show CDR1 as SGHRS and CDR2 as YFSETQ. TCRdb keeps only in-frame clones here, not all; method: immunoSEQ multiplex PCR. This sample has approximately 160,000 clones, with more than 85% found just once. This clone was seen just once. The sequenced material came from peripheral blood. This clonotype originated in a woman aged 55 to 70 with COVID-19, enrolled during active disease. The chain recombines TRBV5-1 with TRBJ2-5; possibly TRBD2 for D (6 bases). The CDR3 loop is CASSIRDSKETQYF. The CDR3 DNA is TGCGCCAGCAGTATCCGGGACTCCAAAGAGACCCAGTACTTC.